There are many counts of the clone carrying this TCR beta chain. The data are from a study of T cells in Graves' hyperthyroidism and ophthalmopathy. RNA transcripts yielded amplified TCR beta CDR3 regions. A first-round RT-PCR of the TCR CDR3 used the HTBI primer set. MiXCR, run by TCRdb on the multiplex PCR reads, gives a single entry per CDR3 protein. The sample has roughly 510,000 distinct CDR3 sequences; around 21% are singletons. The CDR3 covers 14 residues. The V end lost 0 bases, the J end lost 2 bases, and 9 bases lay between the germline ends. Germline V CDR1 and CDR2: SGDLS, YYNGEE. When ophthalmopathy did not progress within 18 months, Graves' hyperthyroidism was considered stable. Aged 18 to 65, the patients had hyperthyroidism that was newly diagnosed and had lasted under 2 months. The PBMCs studied were ones that came from 10 ml fresh peripheral blood.

This receptor was identified in a man aged 18-30 years with Graves' hyperthyroidism. The V call is TRBV9, the J call TRBJ2-7, with a tentative D call TRBD1 (6 bases). The specimen sequenced was blood. For the CDR3, the DNA is TGTGCCAGCAGCGTAGGAGCAGGGGCCTACGAGCAGTACTTC. Its protein product is CASSVGAGAYEQYF.